Sequencing of this TCR beta chain was carried out in a study of identical twins. Broader study findings: Sharing of beta out-of-frame sequences by twins showed a weaker excess.

The junction had 8 bases not matched to a gene; V was cut back by 8 bases and J by 4 bases. The CDR3 is made up of 15 amino acids. The V gene's germline CDR1 is GTSNPN and CDR2 SVGIG (reference sequence). This clonotype was seen ten or more times. The antigen remains unidentified. MiXCR, run by TCRdb on the 5' RACE reads, gives a single entry per CDR3 protein. This table holds a few hundred thousand distinct CDR3 sequences, 9.5% to 10% found once. These data were also filed under a second study, of yellow fever vaccine responses in identical twins.

The V gene is TRBV30, the J gene TRBJ2-1; 13 positions match TRBD2. This clonotype was obtained from a woman aged 18-29 years in good health. Sequencing was done on a sample of PBMCs. The chain's CDR3 is CAGERGLAGYNEQFF. Here the CDR3 DNA reads TGTGCCGGCGAACGGGGACTAGCGGGATACAATGAGCAGTTCTTC.